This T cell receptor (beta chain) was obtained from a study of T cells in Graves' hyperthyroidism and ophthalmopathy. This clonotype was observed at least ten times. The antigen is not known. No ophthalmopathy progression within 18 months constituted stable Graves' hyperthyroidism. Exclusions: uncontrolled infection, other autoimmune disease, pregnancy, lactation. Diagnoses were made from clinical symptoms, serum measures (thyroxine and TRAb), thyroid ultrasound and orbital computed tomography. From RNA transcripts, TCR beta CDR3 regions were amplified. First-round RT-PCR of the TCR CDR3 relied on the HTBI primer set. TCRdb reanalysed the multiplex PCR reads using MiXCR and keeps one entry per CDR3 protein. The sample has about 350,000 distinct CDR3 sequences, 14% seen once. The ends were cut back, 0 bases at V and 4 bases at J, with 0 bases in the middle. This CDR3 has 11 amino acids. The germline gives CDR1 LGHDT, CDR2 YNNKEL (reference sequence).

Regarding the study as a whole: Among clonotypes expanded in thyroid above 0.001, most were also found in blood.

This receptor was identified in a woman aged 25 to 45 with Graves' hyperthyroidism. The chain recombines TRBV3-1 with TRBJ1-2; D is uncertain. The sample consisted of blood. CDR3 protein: CASSQDYGYTF. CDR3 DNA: TGTGCCAGCAGCCAAGACTATGGCTACACCTTC.